This T cell receptor (beta chain) was sequenced for a study of T cell responses to AZD1222 COVID-19 vaccine. TCRdb's table, derived via immunoSEQ multiplex PCR, lists solely in-frame clones and lacks some. Of roughly 150,000 clones in the sample, around nine tenths were seen once. In this sample, this clone turned up a few times. Trimming shortened V by 7 bases and J by 4 bases, and 17 bases separated the two germline ends. The CDR3 runs 15 residues. Germline V CDR1 and CDR2: MDHEN, SYDVKM. The clonotype was recovered from an adult who received the AZD1222 COVID-19 vaccine. J is TRBJ1-5 and V is TRBV28; tentative D call: TRBD1 (5 bases). The source was peripheral blood, collected 28 days after the second AZD1222 dose. The CDR3 reads CASTMTSGRNQPQHF. Written as DNA, the CDR3 is TGTGCCAGCACCATGACCTCGGGGCGAAATCAGCCCCAGCATTTT.